A single sample is the source of the 28 T cell receptor beta chains below, sequenced in a study. TCRdb re-called the RT-PCR reads through MiXCR, storing one row per CDR3 protein. The sample has about 700,000 distinct CDR3 sequences, 13% to 15% seen once. Specimen: memory CD4+ T cells from blood. The receptors stem from a female donor in good health, serving as a healthy control.

This sequence joins TRBV15 and TRBJ1-3; D is perhaps TRBD1 (6 bases). The CDR3 covers 17 residues. CDR1 LNHNV and CDR2 YYDKDF come from the germline V gene (reference sequence). Trimming pared 1 base from V and 1 base from J, leaving 14 bases between. The CDR3 loop reads CATSRARKQGSGNTIYF. In nucleotides, the CDR3 is TGTGCCACCAGCAGAGCCAGAAAACAGGGTTCTGGAAACACCATATATTTT.

This clonotype was seen many times. CDR3 protein: CASSLGGANEQFF. CDR3 nucleotide sequence: TGCGCCAGCAGCTTGGGGGGGGCCAATGAGCAGTTCTTC. The rearrangement uses TRBV5-1 and TRBJ2-1; D is possibly TRBD1 or TRBD2 (6 bases each). Germline CDR1 SGHRS, CDR2 YFSETQ. This CDR3 has 13 amino acids. The V end lost 0 bases, the J end lost 6 bases, and 7 bases lay between the germline ends.

The chain links TRBV7-8 to TRBJ1-1; D might be TRBD1 (6 bases). Germline assignment: CDR1 SGHVS and CDR2 FQNEAQ. Trimming pared 0 bases from V and 2 bases from J, leaving 13 bases between. The CDR3 has 16 amino acids. The CDR3 loop is CASSLARRGANTEAFF. The CDR3 bases are TGTGCCAGCAGCTTAGCGCGGAGGGGGGCCAACACTGAAGCTTTCTTT.

The gene calls are TRBV15 and TRBJ2-5; TRBD2 might be the D (6 bases). Germline lookup yields CDR1 LNHNV and CDR2 YYDKDF (reference sequence). CDR3 length equals 14 residues. Trimming cost V 1 base and J 5 bases, with 11 bases left between them. CDR3 in amino acids: CATSRGGDEETQYF. The CDR3 DNA is TGTGCCACCAGCAGAGGGGGGGACGAGGAGACCCAGTACTTC.

The sample holds a few counts of this clonotype. The rearrangement joins TRBV28 to TRBJ2-1; D tentatively reads TRBD1 or TRBD2 (5 bases each). Germline-derived CDR1 and CDR2 are MDHEN and SYDVKM. The CDR3 spans 14 residues. Trimming pared 4 bases from V and 5 bases from J, leaving 12 bases between. The CDR3 nucleotides read TGTGCCAGCAGTTCAGGGACGTTCGACAATGAGCAGTTCTTC. Protein sequence: CASSSGTFDNEQFF.

This clonotype was recorded at least ten times. The chain employs TRBV4-2 and TRBJ2-3; D is perhaps TRBD1 (5 bases). V was pared by 1 base and J by 0 bases, with 11 bases between. The CDR3 totals 16 residues. Germline lookup yields CDR1 LGHNA and CDR2 YNFKEQ. CDR3 sequence (DNA): TGTGCCAGCAGCCAAGGGACACGGTCTAGCACAGATACGCAGTATTTT. Its protein is CASSQGTRSSTDTQYF.

This clonotype was counted only a few times. This chain connects TRBV20-1 to TRBJ2-3; tentatively, D is TRBD2 (6 bases). The CDR3 is made up of 16 amino acids. V gave up 5 bases and J gave up 0 bases, with 18 bases separating them. CDR1 is DFQATT, CDR2 SNEGSKA, per germline (reference sequence). CDR3 bases: TGCAGTGCTCCACCCATTAGACTAGGGAGCACAGATACGCAGTATTTT. Amino acid sequence: CSAPPIRLGSTDTQYF.

This chain uses TRBV18 with TRBJ1-1; D unresolved. The CDR3 runs to 11 residues. V was clipped by 3 bases and J by 11 bases, with 10 bases between them. In germline, CDR1 is KGHSH, CDR2 LQKENI. This CDR3 reads CASSPLPNAFF. The CDR3 nucleotides are TGTGCCAGCTCACCCCTACCGAATGCTTTCTTT.

This clonotype was counted only a few times. The chain is built from TRBV6-5 and TRBJ1-2; 10 bases are a match to TRBD1. The V and J ends lost 5 bases and 4 bases, in that order; junction bases with no gene match: 7. This CDR3 region has 15 residues. Germline CDR1 and CDR2: MNHEY and SVGAGI. The CDR3 here is CASSPGTGATYGYTF. The CDR3 DNA reads TGTGCCAGCAGTCCCGGGACAGGGGCCACCTATGGCTACACCTTC.

This clonotype was detected a few times. The chain is built from TRBV7-8 and TRBJ2-7, with 7 bases lining up with TRBD1. The length of the CDR3 is 16 residues. The germline gives CDR1 SGHVS, CDR2 FQNEAQ. V was pared by 4 bases and J by 1 base, with 10 bases of the junction left unmatched. The CDR3 loop is CASSSQGVGQSYEQYF. The CDR3 DNA sequence: TGTGCCAGCAGCTCCCAGGGGGTAGGGCAATCCTACGAGCAGTACTTC.

V gene TRBV19 combines with J gene TRBJ2-1; 11 bases align to TRBD2. Germline CDR1 reads LNHDA; CDR2 reads SQIVND (reference sequence). This CDR3 comprises 15 residues. Trimming at V came to 5 bases and at J to 7 bases, leaving 7 bases not matched to a gene. The CDR3 protein is CASSARLAGKNEQFF. The CDR3 DNA follows: TGTGCCAGTAGTGCCCGACTAGCGGGAAAGAATGAGCAGTTCTTC.

This clonotype was detected many times. CDR3 DNA: TGTGCCAGCAGTCCCGCCGGGACAGGACTCACCAATCAGCCCCAGCATTTT. Protein product: CASSPAGTGLTNQPQHF. This rearrangement joins TRBV12-3 or TRBV12-4 to TRBJ1-5; 8 positions agree with TRBD1. This CDR3 spans 17 amino acids. With V trimmed by 5 bases and J by 3 bases, 12 bases remained unmatched.

This clonotype has a count of ten or more. The rearrangement links TRBV7-9 to TRBJ1-2, with 10 bases identical to TRBD1. J lost 4 bases, V lost 3 bases, and 11 bases had no gene match. The CDR3 is 17 residues long. Germline-derived CDR1 and CDR2 are SEHNR and FQNEAQ (reference sequence). CDR3 amino acids: CASSFGQGVEQRYGYTF. CDR3 DNA sequence: TGTGCCAGCAGCTTCGGACAGGGGGTCGAACAGCGCTATGGCTACACCTTC. The entire variable domain, with the rest obtained from reference TRBV7-9 and TRBJ1-2, is as follows: DTGVSQNPRHKITKRGQNVTFRCDPISEHNRLYWYRQTLGQGPEFLTYFQNEAQLEKSRLLSDRFSAERPKGSFSTLEIQRTEQGDSAMYLCASSFGQGVEQRYGYTFGSGTRLTVV.

The V gene is TRBV5-5, the J gene TRBJ2-3; no definite D call. The CDR3 is made up of 14 amino acids. V dropped 0 bases and J dropped 4 bases, with 9 bases sitting between them. Germline CDR1 is SGHKS and CDR2 is YYEKEE (reference sequence). The CDR3 reads CASSLEVVSDTQYF. The CDR3 nucleotides read TGTGCCAGCAGCTTGGAAGTAGTTTCAGATACGCAGTATTTT.

J is TRBJ1-3 and V is TRBV7-8; D is unresolved. Trimming stripped 3 bases from V and 1 base from J, with 7 bases between. From germline, CDR1 is SGHVS and CDR2 FQNEAQ. This CDR3 has 14 amino acids. This chain's CDR3 is CASSFFRSGNTIYF. The CDR3 coding sequence is TGTGCCAGCAGCTTTTTCCGGTCTGGAAACACCATATATTTT. Looking up the rest from reference TRBV7-8 and TRBJ1-3 gives the full variable domain: GAGVSQSPRYKVAKRGQDVALRCDPISGHVSLFWYQQALGQGPEFLTYFQNEAQLDKSGLPSDRFFAERPEGSVSTLKIQRTQQEDSAVYLCASSFFRSGNTIYFGEGSWLTVV.

The V and J genes are TRBV6-1 and TRBJ1-1; 8 bases are shared with TRBD1. The CDR3 is 16 amino acids. CDR1 and CDR2 (germline): MNHNS, SASEGT. Trimming cost V 3 bases and J 2 bases; bases outside gene matches: 8. In nucleotides, the CDR3 is TGTGCCAGCAGTGAGACGTCCGGGACAGGAAACACTGAAGCTTTCTTT. Its protein product is CASSETSGTGNTEAFF.

This clonotype was counted many times. An end of the junction differs from the germline gene, which may be a read error. The V call is TRBV6-5, the J call TRBJ2-7; maybe TRBD2 (5 bases). Germline V gene lookup returns CDR1 MNHEY and CDR2 SVGAGI. The CDR3 has 14 residues. The CDR3 region is CASSPRGVTSLFHF. Written as DNA, the CDR3 is TGTGCCAGCAGTCCCCGGGGAGTCACCTCATTATTTCACTTC.

The rearrangement uses TRBV20-1 and TRBJ2-1; 8 nucleotides agree with TRBD2. Germline loops: CDR1 DFQATT, CDR2 SNEGSKA (reference sequence). V lost 6 bases and J lost 7; bases outside the gene matches: 14. This CDR3 contains 15 residues. The CDR3 DNA reads as TGCAGTGCCCCCCCCGGGACTAGGGGTGAAAATGAGCAGTTCTTC. Its translation: CSAPPGTRGENEQFF.

Points on this clonotype: A junction boundary mismatches the germline segment, possibly from a read error. The chain links TRBV2 to TRBJ1-2, with D possibly being TRBD1 (5 bases). This CDR3 has 16 residues. Germline V lookup: CDR1 SNHLY, CDR2 FYNNEI. The CDR3 sequence is CAQARGLPDTLYGHTF. The CDR3 DNA is TGTGCCCAAGCAAGGGGTTTACCGGACACCCTCTATGGCCACACCTTC.

The chain is built from TRBV3-1 and TRBJ2-3; the match to TRBD2 covers 10 bases. The CDR3 covers 16 residues. The junction had 8 bases not matched to a gene; V was cut back by 5 bases and J by 3 bases. Germline lookup yields CDR1 LGHDT and CDR2 YNNKEL (reference sequence). CDR3 DNA: TGTGCCAGCAGCTCGTGGACTAGCGGTGGTACAGATACGCAGTATTTT. Translated, it gives CASSSWTSGGTDTQYF.

In the case of this clonotype: The CDR3 end shows no conserved phenylalanine or tryptophan, and so a read error is likely. No DNA is shown, since the ends of the CDR3 on it are uncertain; the CDR3 is the one TCRdb lists. This sequence joins TRBV5-1 and TRBJ2-2; the DNA was not used to check the table's D call, TRBD1. The CDR3 contains 18 residues when both ends are counted. Germline V gene lookup returns CDR1 SGHRS and CDR2 YFSETQ. The CDR3 here is CASSLGARGPWDTGELFL.

The table lists this clonotype with many counts. The V call is TRBV12-3 or TRBV12-4, the J call TRBJ1-1; D is undetermined. Trimming shortened V by 5 bases and J by 1 base, and 8 bases separated the two germline ends. The CDR3 runs 13 residues. The CDR3 sequence is CASSGQTNTEAFF. The CDR3 DNA is TGTGCCAGCAGTGGGCAGACGAACACTGAAGCTTTCTTT.

This clonotype was recorded at least ten times. This CDR3 is CASSLASPITDTQYF. The CDR3 nucleotides are TGCGCCAGCAGCTTGGCTAGCCCAATCACAGATACGCAGTATTTT. The J gene is TRBJ2-3, the V gene TRBV5-1, with a possible D match to TRBD2 (5 bases). Trimming left V 0 bases short and J 2 bases short, with 10 bases between. Germline CDR1 and CDR2: SGHRS and YFSETQ. CDR3 length: 15 amino acids. Together with reference TRBV5-1 and TRBJ2-3, the CDR3 gives the full variable domain: KAGVTQTPRYLIKTRGQQVTLSCSPISGHRSVSWYQQTPGQGLQFLFEYFSETQRNKGNFPGRFSGRQFSNSRSEMNVSTLELGDSALYLCASSLASPITDTQYFGPGTRLTVL.

V gene TRBV6-1 combines with J gene TRBJ2-6; 11 nucleotides match TRBD1. The CDR3 has 17 amino acids. CDR1 MNHNS and CDR2 SASEGT come from the germline V gene. The V and J ends lost 8 bases and 3 bases, in that order; junction bases with no gene match: 9. This chain's CDR3 is CASLGQGAQNGANVLTF. Written as DNA, the CDR3 is TGTGCCAGCCTTGGACAGGGGGCTCAAAATGGGGCCAACGTCCTGACTTTC.

This clonotype was observed a handful of times. The chain couples TRBV12-3 or TRBV12-4 to TRBJ2-4, with D hard to call. This CDR3 spans 14 amino acids. The germline V and J ends were trimmed by 7 bases and 1 base, with 11 bases remaining between them. The CDR3 protein is CASTFSAAKNIQYF. CDR3 coding DNA: TGTGCCAGCACCTTCAGCGCGGCCAAAAACATTCAGTACTTC.

This clonotype was recorded at least ten times. V and J are TRBV5-5 and TRBJ2-1; D might be TRBD1 (6 bases). The V end lost 0 bases, the J end lost 2 bases, and 21 bases lay between the germline ends. CDR1 and CDR2 (germline): SGHKS, YYEKEE (reference sequence). This CDR3 has 19 amino acids. The CDR3 DNA follows: TGTGCCAGCAGCTTGGTTTGGGGGCCTGAGACCGGTACCTACAATGAGCAGTTCTTC. Translated, it gives CASSLVWGPETGTYNEQFF. Full variable domain (rest looked up from reference TRBV5-5 and TRBJ2-1): DAGVTQSPTHLIKTRGQQVTLRCSPISGHKSVSWYQQVLGQGPQFIFQYYEKEERGRGNFPDRFSARQFPNYSSELNVNALLLGDSALYLCASSLVWGPETGTYNEQFFGPGTRLTVL.

Only a few counts were recorded for this clonotype. CDR3 in DNA: TGTGCCAGCAGCTTGGAGACTTACTCTTCGCGGGAAGCTTTCTTT. This sequence encodes CASSLETYSSREAFF. The rearrangement joins TRBV5-6 to TRBJ1-1, with D hard to call. The CDR3 extends over 15 amino acids. V dropped 0 bases and J dropped 8 bases, with 17 bases sitting between them. CDR1 SGHDT and CDR2 YYEEEE come from the germline V gene.

This clonotype was seen many times. This chain joins TRBV15 and TRBJ1-2; 7 nucleotides agree with TRBD1. Unmatched junction bases numbered 6, after V lost 0 bases and J lost 8 bases. CDR3 length equals 14 residues. Germline V CDR1 and CDR2: LNHNV, YYDKDF (reference sequence). In DNA form, the CDR3 reads TGTGCCACCAGCAGAGAACAGGGGAGGTTGGGCTACACCTTC. It translates to CATSREQGRLGYTF.